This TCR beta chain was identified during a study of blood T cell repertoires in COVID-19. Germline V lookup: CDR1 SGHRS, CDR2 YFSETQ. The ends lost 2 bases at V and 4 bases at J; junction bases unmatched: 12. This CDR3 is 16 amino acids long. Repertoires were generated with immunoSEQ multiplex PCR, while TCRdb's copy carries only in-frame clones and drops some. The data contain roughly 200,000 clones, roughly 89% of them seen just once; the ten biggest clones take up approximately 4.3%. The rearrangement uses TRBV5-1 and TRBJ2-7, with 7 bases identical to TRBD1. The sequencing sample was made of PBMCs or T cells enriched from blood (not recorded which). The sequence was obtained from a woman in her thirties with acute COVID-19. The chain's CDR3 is CASSFLKDRPWYEQYF. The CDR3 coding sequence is TGCGCCAGCAGCTTTTTAAAGGACAGGCCGTGGTACGAGCAGTACTTC.